This is a list of T cell receptor beta chains from one sample in a study of T cell repertoires in cytomegalovirus infection. No antigen has been identified for these receptors. TCRdb itself ran the reads through MiXCR, one entry per CDR3 protein. The sample records 700,000 to 950,000 distinct CDR3 sequences, around a third being singletons. Here the sequenced sample was cultured CD8+ T cells from PBMCs, taken from culture after CMV antigen stimulation. The receptors were gathered from a human donor in good health (CMV status not recorded). Some clones in this sample may be carry-over from other donors' samples. Each CDR3 is given with its conserved first and last residue. A D gene is named only where the DNA matches it firmly. For some rows the clone size is stated as once, few or many, or as a class when expanded; others skip it.

clone_size j_call d_call v_call cdr3_aa cdr3_nt
NA TRBJ1-1 NA TRBV28 CASSPRRVKGWAEAFF TGTGCCAGCAGCCCCCGCCGGGTTAAGGGTTGGGCTGAAGCTTTCTTT
many TRBJ2-1 NA TRBV24-1 CATSGDLYNEQFF TGTGCCACCAGTGGGGACCTCTACAATGAGCAGTTCTTC
few TRBJ1-4 NA TRBV6-6 CASETYSTKGKNEKLFF TGTGCCAGCGAGACGTACAGTACTAAGGGGAAGAATGAAAAACTGTTTTTT
few TRBJ2-7 NA TRBV12-3/TRBV12-4 CASSTSGGTYEQYF TGTGCCAGCAGCACGTCAGGCGGGACCTACGAGCAGTACTTC
few TRBJ1-1 NA TRBV20-1 CSAALGQVGTEAFF TGCAGTGCTGCTTTGGGGCAGGTGGGCACTGAAGCTTTCTTT
NA TRBJ2-7 TRBD2 TRBV5-1 CASSPGWGGSYEQYF TGCGCCAGCAGCCCCGGTTGGGGGGGATCCTACGAGCAGTACTTC
NA TRBJ1-2 NA TRBV20-1 CSARDNGYTF TGCAGTGCTAGAGATAATGGCTACACCTTC
NA TRBJ1-2 NA TRBV2 CASSEGGNCGYTF TGTGCCAGCAGTGAGGGAGGGAACTGTGGCTACACCTTC
NA TRBJ1-6 TRBD1 TRBV27 CASSLYPGQGMGSPLHF TGTGCCAGCAGTCTATACCCGGGACAGGGAATGGGTTCACCCCTCCACTTT
NA TRBJ1-6 TRBD1 TRBV6-5 CASSLGTAEPLHF TGTGCCAGCAGTCTTGGGACAGCAGAACCCCTCCACTTT
few TRBJ2-3 TRBD2 TRBV5-1 CASNEGASGTDTQYF TGCGCCAGCAACGAGGGTGCTAGCGGAACAGATACGCAGTATTTT
many TRBJ1-5 NA TRBV6-1 CASSEPGISNQPQHF TGTGCCAGCAGTGAACCAGGGATTAGCAATCAGCCCCAGCATTTT
NA TRBJ2-7 NA TRBV15 CATRGDSSNEQYF TGTGCCACCAGAGGGGATAGCTCCAACGAGCAGTACTTC
few TRBJ2-7 NA TRBV2 CASSEWETSSSSYEQYF TGTGCCAGCAGTGAATGGGAAACTAGCTCGAGCTCCTATGAGCAGTACTTC
NA TRBJ1-2 NA TRBV4-3 CASSQDWWADRSYYGYTF TGCGCCAGCAGCCAAGATTGGTGGGCGGACAGAAGCTACTATGGCTACACCTTC
few TRBJ2-1 NA TRBV7-9 CASSLGHRVFEVDNEQFF TGTGCCAGCAGCCTGGGACATAGGGTATTTGAGGTAGACAATGAGCAGTTCTTC
NA TRBJ2-5 NA TRBV6-1 CATSRLRTQETQYF TGTGCCACCTCCCGTCTTCGTACCCAAGAGACCCAGTACTTC
NA TRBJ2-2 NA TRBV7-2 CASSPRPGQGNTGELFF TGTGCCAGCAGCCCCCGTCCGGGGCAGGGGAACACCGGGGAGCTGTTTTTT
NA TRBJ1-6 TRBD1 TRBV6-5 CASSYSSTGINSPLHF TGTGCCAGCAGTTACTCCTCGACAGGGATTAATTCACCCCTCCACTTT
NA TRBJ2-5 TRBD1 TRBV10-2 CASSEPNRGQETQYF TGCGCCAGCAGTGAACCGAACAGGGGCCAAGAGACCCAGTACTTC
NA TRBJ1-2 NA TRBV27 CASSYLQGYGYTF TGTGCCAGCAGTTACCTACAGGGTTATGGCTACACCTTC
NA TRBJ1-2 NA TRBV6-6 CASSYSKRGGSYGYTF TGTGCCAGCAGTTACTCGAAACGGGGGGGAAGCTATGGCTACACCTTC
NA TRBJ2-7 NA TRBV4-1 CASSQDIGHPSPYEQYF TGTGCCAGCAGCCAAGATATAGGCCATCCAAGTCCCTACGAGCAGTACTTC
NA TRBJ2-1 TRBD1 TRBV4-1 CASSQVLALGQGVGNEQFF TGCGCCAGCAGCCAAGTTTTAGCATTGGGACAGGGGGTAGGCAATGAGCAGTTCTTC
few TRBJ2-1 NA TRBV5-1 CASSPDSTGFYNEQFF TGCGCCAGCAGCCCCGATTCGACTGGTTTCTACAATGAGCAGTTCTTC
NA TRBJ2-1 NA TRBV19 CASSISSYNEQFF TGTGCCAGTAGTATCAGTTCCTACAATGAGCAGTTCTTC
few TRBJ2-1 NA TRBV5-6 CASIWGSGSYNEQFF TGTGCCAGCATCTGGGGATCTGGCTCCTACAATGAGCAGTTCTTC
many TRBJ1-2 NA TRBV6-6 CASSYPQGNYGYTF TGTGCCAGCAGTTATCCCCAGGGGAACTATGGCTACACCTTC
NA TRBJ1-1 NA TRBV4-3 CASSQDTQGGQEAFF TGCGCCAGCAGCCAAGATACCCAGGGAGGGCAAGAAGCTTTCTTT
NA TRBJ2-3 TRBD2 TRBV7-7 CASSPLAGGASDTQYF TGTGCTAGCAGCCCACTAGCGGGGGGGGCATCTGATACGCAGTATTTT
NA TRBJ1-2 TRBD1 TRBV12-5 CASGLDPRTGSYGYTF TGTGCTAGTGGTTTGGACCCTCGGACAGGGTCGTATGGCTACACCTTC
NA TRBJ1-2 NA TRBV14 CASSQGGRRDYGYTF TGTGCCAGCAGCCAAGGGGGACGGAGGGACTATGGCTACACCTTC
NA TRBJ1-1 NA TRBV28 CASSSGGGRLNTEAFF TGTGCCAGCAGTTCCGGTGGGGGACGGTTGAACACTGAAGCTTTCTTT
once TRBJ1-2 NA TRBV5-3 CASSSAPTTLSNYGYTF TGTGCCAGCAGCTCCGCTCCGACAACCCTATCTAACTATGGCTACACCTTC
NA TRBJ2-5 NA TRBV12-5 CASGLPSSRGAFQETQYF TGTGCTAGTGGTCTCCCTTCCTCGAGGGGGGCCTTCCAAGAGACCCAGTACTTC
NA TRBJ1-1 NA TRBV4-1 CASSPLFQWDTEAFF TGCGCCAGCAGCCCCCTTTTCCAGTGGGACACTGAAGCTTTCTTT
many TRBJ1-2 TRBD1 TRBV20-1 CSARDHGLTDRGGYTF TGCAGTGCTAGAGATCACGGTCTGACGGACAGGGGTGGCTACACCTTC
few TRBJ2-1 NA TRBV7-6 CASSLSGWSSYNEQFF TGTGCCAGCAGCTTAAGTGGGTGGAGCTCCTACAATGAGCAGTTCTTC
once TRBJ2-4 NA TRBV29-1 CSVVQGGNIQYF TGCAGCGTTGTTCAGGGGGGGAACATTCAGTACTTC
NA TRBJ2-3 TRBD1 TRBV6-2/TRBV6-3 CASSRGQWAETDTQYF TGTGCCAGCAGTCGGGGACAGTGGGCGGAAACAGATACGCAGTATTTT
NA TRBJ1-1 NA TRBV18 CASSPKLPRSFRSEAFF TGTGCCAGCTCACCAAAACTCCCGCGGAGCTTTCGTTCTGAAGCTTTCTTT
NA TRBJ2-5 NA TRBV4-1 CASSRKLQGKEETQYF TGCGCCAGCAGCCGAAAACTCCAGGGAAAAGAAGAGACCCAGTACTTC
NA TRBJ2-4 NA TRBV19 CASISGSGAIAKNIQYF TGTGCCAGTATCTCCGGTTCAGGAGCCATAGCCAAAAACATTCAGTACTTC
NA TRBJ1-2 NA TRBV25-1 CASRGHYGYTF TGTGCCAGCAGGGGACACTATGGCTACACCTTC
few TRBJ2-2 NA TRBV9 CASTPFRGAGTGELFF TGTGCCAGCACCCCTTTCAGGGGGGCGGGCACCGGGGAGCTGTTTTTT
NA TRBJ1-5 NA TRBV2 CASSEERINSNQPQHF TGTGCCAGCAGTGAAGAGAGGATTAATAGCAATCAGCCCCAGCATTTT
NA TRBJ2-2 NA TRBV6-5 CASSYGLSGILPGELFF TGTGCCAGCAGTTACGGATTGTCAGGGATTCTACCCGGGGAGCTGTTTTTT
NA TRBJ1-4 TRBD1 TRBV5-4 CASSSGTVAPREKLFF TGTGCCAGCAGCTCCGGGACAGTGGCCCCGCGGGAAAAACTGTTTTTT
many TRBJ1-2 NA TRBV7-6 CASSLGGNRLPYGYTF TGTGCCAGCAGCTTAGGCGGGAACAGGTTACCCTATGGCTACACCTTC
many TRBJ1-2 NA TRBV5-5 CASSLRGFGYTF TGTGCCAGCAGCTTGAGGGGCTTTGGCTACACCTTC
many TRBJ1-2 TRBD1 TRBV11-2 CASSLNKGQYGYTF TGTGCCAGCAGCTTAAATAAGGGACAGTACGGCTACACCTTC
NA TRBJ2-1 NA TRBV6-5 CASGMRSNEQFF TGTGCCAGCGGTATGCGGTCCAATGAGCAGTTCTTC
NA TRBJ1-6 NA TRBV2 CASSEAPGRLNSPLHF TGTGCCAGCAGTGAAGCGCCAGGACGGCTAAATTCACCCCTCCACTTT
NA TRBJ2-3 NA TRBV14 CASSQVGAGDTQYF TGTGCCAGCAGCCAAGTGGGGGCAGGCGATACGCAGTATTTT